A selection of T cell receptor beta chains follows, all from one sample in a study of shared clonotypes between healthy human individuals. Here immunoSEQ multiplex PCR was the method, and the copy in TCRdb shows in-frame clones only, minus some. The sample includes some 2,100,000 clones, around 95% seen only once; the top ten take approximately 0.13%. The sample taken for sequencing was naive CD4+ T cells sorted from blood. Receptor source: a young man in good health. The CDR3 runs from the conserved cysteine through the conserved F or W. D genes are given only for firm matches. A row's size may be missing; if present it is once, few, many or a size class.

D gene,clone size,V gene,J gene,CDR3 protein,CDR3 DNA
TRBD1,NA,TRBV10-2,TRBJ2-2,CASGQGRVEGTGELFF,TGCGCCAGCGGACAGGGGCGAGTGGAGGGAACCGGGGAGCTGTTTTTT
TRBD1,NA,TRBV29-1,TRBJ2-3,CSVEVQGGEPDTQYF,TGCAGCGTTGAAGTCCAAGGGGGCGAACCAGATACGCAGTATTTT
NA,NA,TRBV7-9,TRBJ2-3,CASSLAGPDTQYF,TGTGCCAGCAGCTTAGCTGGGCCAGATACGCAGTATTTT
NA,NA,TRBV6-1,TRBJ2-7,CASSDTRTLTEARYEQYF,TGTGCCAGCAGTGATACTCGCACCCTCACTGAGGCCAGATACGAGCAGTACTTC
TRBD1,NA,TRBV18,TRBJ1-1,CASSPGQGVNTEAFF,TGTGCCAGCTCACCAGGCCAGGGGGTGAACACTGAAGCTTTCTTT
TRBD1,NA,TRBV6-5,TRBJ1-5,CASRLYRGGQPQHF,TGTGCCAGCAGGCTCTACAGGGGTGGTCAGCCCCAGCATTTT
TRBD1,NA,TRBV6-6,TRBJ2-7,CASSYSLDRGVHEQYF,TGTGCCAGCAGTTACTCCCTAGACAGGGGGGTCCACGAGCAGTACTTC
NA,NA,TRBV28,TRBJ1-3,CASSLDSSNSGNTIYF,TGTGCCAGCAGCCTTGACAGTTCTAACTCTGGAAACACCATATATTTT
TRBD2,NA,TRBV7-2,TRBJ2-3,CASSLDISTSGYTDTQYF,TGTGCCAGCAGCTTAGACATCTCAACTAGCGGGTACACAGATACGCAGTATTTT
NA,NA,TRBV19,TRBJ1-5,CASRRRGRSNQPQHF,TGTGCCAGTAGGAGGCGGGGCCGGAGCAATCAGCCCCAGCATTTT
NA,NA,TRBV2,TRBJ2-7,CASRGGRGRGDEQYF,TGTGCCAGCAGGGGTGGGAGGGGGCGCGGTGACGAGCAGTACTTC
NA,NA,TRBV7-5,TRBJ2-7,CARSPLQDRGLISSYEQYF,TGTGCCAGAAGCCCCCTCCAGGACAGGGGGCTTATTAGCTCCTACGAGCAGTACTTC
NA,once,TRBV6-5,TRBJ2-1,CASSYSASNEQFF,TGTGCCAGCAGTTACTCCGCTTCTAATGAGCAGTTCTTC
NA,few,TRBV5-1,TRBJ1-1,CASSLAGMNTEAFF,TGCGCCAGCAGCTTGGCGGGCATGAACACTGAAGCTTTCTTT
NA,few,TRBV5-1,TRBJ1-6,CASSPRDSPLHF,TGCGCCAGCAGCCCCAGGGATTCACCCCTCCACTTT
TRBD2,once,TRBV7-3,TRBJ2-1,CASSLGGTSGWQFF,TGTGCCAGCAGCTTAGGCGGGACTAGCGGTTGGCAGTTCTTC
NA,once,TRBV19,TRBJ1-1,CASTNNRNTEAFF,TGTGCCAGTACCAATAACAGGAACACTGAAGCTTTCTTT
TRBD1,once,TRBV6-1,TRBJ1-1,CASSEMGQLNTEAFF,TGTGCCAGCAGTGAAATGGGACAGTTGAACACTGAAGCTTTCTTT